This TCR beta chain was identified during a study of cytomegalovirus exposure and HLA in healthy donors. This CDR3 spans 18 amino acids. Germline V gives CDR1 SGDLS, CDR2 YYNGEE. The V end was cut by 8 bases, the J end by 2 bases, with 26 bases between. Vbeta (60) and Jbeta (13) primers were used in the PCR. In the authors' methods: A follow-up analysis tallied tens of millions of unique TCR beta chains, about 10 million shared. Data came from immunoSEQ multiplex PCR; TCRdb stores just in-frame clones and leaves some out. V and J calls and clone size are copied from that table; D and trimming were computed from the DNA. The sample has 120,000 to 150,000 clones; about four fifths are singletons.

The chain carries TRBV9 and TRBJ2-1; perhaps TRBD2 as D (5 bases). The source is a man between 18 and 35 years old in good health and CMV-seropositive. Sequencing was done on a sample of PBMCs. The CDR3 loop is CASQDSYISRGPYNEQFF. The CDR3 bases are TGTGCCAGTCAGGACTCCTACATTTCCCGAGGCCCCTACAATGAGCAGTTCTTC. Using reference TRBV9 and TRBJ2-1 for the parts outside the CDR3, the full variable domain is DSGVTQTPKHLITATGQRVTLRCSPRSGDLSVYWYQQSLDQGLQFLIQYYNGEERAKGNILERFSAQQFPDLHSELNLSSLELGDSALYFCASQDSYISRGPYNEQFFGPGTRLTVL.